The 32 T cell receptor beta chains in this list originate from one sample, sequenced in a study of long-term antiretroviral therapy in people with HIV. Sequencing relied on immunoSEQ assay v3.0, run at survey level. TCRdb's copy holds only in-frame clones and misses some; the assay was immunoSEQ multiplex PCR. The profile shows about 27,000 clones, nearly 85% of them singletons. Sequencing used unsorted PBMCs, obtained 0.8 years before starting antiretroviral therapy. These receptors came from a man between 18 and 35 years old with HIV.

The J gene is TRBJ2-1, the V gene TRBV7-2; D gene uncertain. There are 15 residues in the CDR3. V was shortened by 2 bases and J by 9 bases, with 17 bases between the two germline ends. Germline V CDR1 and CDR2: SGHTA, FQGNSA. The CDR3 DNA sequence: TGTGCCAGCAGCTTACGTGCAGGAAGGGCAGCTGAGCAGTTCTTC. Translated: CASSLRAGRAAEQFF. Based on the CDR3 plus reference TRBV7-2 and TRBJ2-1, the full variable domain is GAGVSQSPSNKVTEKGKDVELRCDPISGHTALYWYRQSLGQGLEFLIYFQGNSAPDKSGLPSDRFSAERTGGSVSTLTIQRTQQEDSAVYLCASSLRAGRAAEQFFGPGTRLTVL.

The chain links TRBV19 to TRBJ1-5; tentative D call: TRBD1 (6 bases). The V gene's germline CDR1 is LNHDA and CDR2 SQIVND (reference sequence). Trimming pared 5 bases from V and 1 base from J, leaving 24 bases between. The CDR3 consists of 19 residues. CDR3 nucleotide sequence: TGTGCCAGTAGTCCCATAAGGGGGACTCACAGGGTAAGCAATCAGCCCCAGCATTTT. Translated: CASSPIRGTHRVSNQPQHF.

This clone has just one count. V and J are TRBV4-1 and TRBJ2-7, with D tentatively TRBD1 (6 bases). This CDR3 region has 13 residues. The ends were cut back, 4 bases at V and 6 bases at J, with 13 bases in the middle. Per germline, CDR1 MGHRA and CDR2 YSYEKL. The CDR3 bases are TGCGCCAGCAGCCCGCTCAGAGGGGGCGAGCAGTACTTC. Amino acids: CASSPLRGGEQYF.

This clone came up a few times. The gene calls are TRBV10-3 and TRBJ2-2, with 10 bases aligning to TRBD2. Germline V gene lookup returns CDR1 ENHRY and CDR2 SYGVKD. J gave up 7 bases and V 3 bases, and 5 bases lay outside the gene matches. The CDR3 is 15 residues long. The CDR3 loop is CAISEWTSGVGELFF. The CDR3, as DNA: TGTGCCATCAGTGAATGGACTAGCGGCGTCGGGGAGCTGTTTTTT.

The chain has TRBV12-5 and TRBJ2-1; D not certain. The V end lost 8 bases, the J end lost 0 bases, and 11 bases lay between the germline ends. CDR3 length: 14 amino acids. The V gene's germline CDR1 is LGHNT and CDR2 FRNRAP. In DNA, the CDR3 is TGTGCTAGTCAGACATTCAGCTCCTACAATGAGCAGTTCTTC. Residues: CASQTFSSYNEQFF.

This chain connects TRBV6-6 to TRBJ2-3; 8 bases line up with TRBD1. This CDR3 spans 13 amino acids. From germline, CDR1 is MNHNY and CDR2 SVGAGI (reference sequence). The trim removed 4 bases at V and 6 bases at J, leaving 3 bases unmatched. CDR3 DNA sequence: TGTGCCAGCAGTTCGCAGGGGGCCGATACGCAGTATTTT. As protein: CASSSQGADTQYF.

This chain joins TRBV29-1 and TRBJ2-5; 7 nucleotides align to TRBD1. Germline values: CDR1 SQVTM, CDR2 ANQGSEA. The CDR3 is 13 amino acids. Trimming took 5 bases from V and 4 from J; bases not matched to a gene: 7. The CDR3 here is CSVKGAPRETQYF. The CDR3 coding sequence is TGCAGCGTTAAGGGGGCGCCGAGAGAGACCCAGTACTTC.

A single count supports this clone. This chain's CDR3 is CASSASGGYTF. DNA of the CDR3: TGTGCCAGCTCAGCCTCCGGGGGCTACACCTTC. The V gene is TRBV18, the J gene TRBJ1-2; D unclear. Trimming left V 5 bases short and J 8 bases short, with 9 bases between. CDR1 is KGHSH, CDR2 LQKENI, per germline. The CDR3 totals 11 residues.

The CDR3 DNA is TGCGCCAGCAGCCAAGCGTGGCAGGGTCAAAGCTACACCTTC. Translation gives CASSQAWQGQSYTF. This chain joins TRBV4-3 and TRBJ1-2, with D possibly TRBD1 on 5 matching bases. CDR3 length: 14 residues. Germline assignment: CDR1 LGHNA and CDR2 YSLEER. The germline V and J ends were trimmed by 1 base and 9 bases, with 15 bases remaining between them.

The CDR3 DNA follows: TGCAGCGTGAGACTAGCGGGGCGCACAGATACGCAGTATTTT. The encoded protein is CSVRLAGRTDTQYF. The rearrangement links TRBV29-1 to TRBJ2-3, with 11 bases that match TRBD2. Trimming took 6 bases from V and 1 from J; bases not matched to a gene: 3. The CDR3 totals 14 residues. The germline CDR1 and CDR2 sequences are SQVTM and ANQGSEA.

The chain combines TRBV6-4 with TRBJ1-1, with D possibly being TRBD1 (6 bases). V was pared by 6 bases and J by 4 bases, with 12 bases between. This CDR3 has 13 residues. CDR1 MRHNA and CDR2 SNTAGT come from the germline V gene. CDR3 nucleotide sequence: TGTGCCAGCAGCCAACAGGGAGGCACTGAAGCTTTCTTT. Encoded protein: CASSQQGGTEAFF.

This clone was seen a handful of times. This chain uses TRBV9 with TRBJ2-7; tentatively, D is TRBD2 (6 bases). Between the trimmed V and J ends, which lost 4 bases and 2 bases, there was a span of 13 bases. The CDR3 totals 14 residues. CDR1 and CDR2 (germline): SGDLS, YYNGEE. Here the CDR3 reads CASSPSGGTYEQYF. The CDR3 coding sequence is TGTGCCAGCAGCCCCTCCGGGGGAACCTACGAGCAGTACTTC.

DNA of the CDR3: TGCGCCAGCAGCCAAGGATACAATGAGCAGTTCTTC. As protein: CASSQGYNEQFF. The chain joins TRBV4-3 to TRBJ2-1; D unresolved. V lost 1 base to trimming and J lost 4 bases, with 2 bases between them. The CDR3 sequence is 12 residues long. Germline V CDR1 and CDR2: LGHNA, YSLEER.

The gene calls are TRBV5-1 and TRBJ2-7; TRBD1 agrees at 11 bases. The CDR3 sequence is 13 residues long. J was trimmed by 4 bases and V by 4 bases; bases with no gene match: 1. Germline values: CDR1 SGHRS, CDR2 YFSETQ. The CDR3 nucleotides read TGCGCCAGCAGCGGGGACAGGGGGTACGAGCAGTACTTC. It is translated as CASSGDRGYEQYF.

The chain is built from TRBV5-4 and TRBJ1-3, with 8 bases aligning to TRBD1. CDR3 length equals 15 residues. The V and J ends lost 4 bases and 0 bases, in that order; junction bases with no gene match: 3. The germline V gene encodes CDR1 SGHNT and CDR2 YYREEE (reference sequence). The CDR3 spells CASSQGQGSGNTIYF. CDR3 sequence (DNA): TGTGCCAGCAGCCAAGGACAGGGCTCTGGAAACACCATATATTTT.

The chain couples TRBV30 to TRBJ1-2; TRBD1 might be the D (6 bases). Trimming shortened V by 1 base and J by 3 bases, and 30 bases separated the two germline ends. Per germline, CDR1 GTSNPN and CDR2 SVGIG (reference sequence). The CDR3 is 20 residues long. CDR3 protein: CAWSGYRGGRTEYEDYGYTF. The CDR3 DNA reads TGTGCCTGGAGTGGCTACCGGGGGGGGCGAACTGAGTATGAGGACTATGGCTACACCTTC.

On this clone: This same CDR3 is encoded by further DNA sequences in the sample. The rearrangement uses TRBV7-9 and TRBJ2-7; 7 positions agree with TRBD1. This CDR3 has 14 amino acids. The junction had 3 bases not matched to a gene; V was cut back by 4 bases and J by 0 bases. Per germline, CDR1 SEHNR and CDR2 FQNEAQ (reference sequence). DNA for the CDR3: TGTGCCAGCAGCTCCTGGGACAGCTCCTACGAGCAGTACTTC. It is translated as CASSSWDSSYEQYF.

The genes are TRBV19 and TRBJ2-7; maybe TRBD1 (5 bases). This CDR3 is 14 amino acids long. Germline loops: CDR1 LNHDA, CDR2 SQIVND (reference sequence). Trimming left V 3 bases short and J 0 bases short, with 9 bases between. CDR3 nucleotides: TGTGCCAGTAGTATCTCAGGGAACTCCTACGAGCAGTACTTC. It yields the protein CASSISGNSYEQYF.

Here the CDR3 reads CASSTGQLQETQYF. The CDR3 DNA is TGTGCCAGCAGCACGGGCCAACTCCAAGAGACCCAGTACTTC. The chain joins TRBV5-4 to TRBJ2-5, with D unclear. The CDR3 is 14 residues long. The ends were cut back, 4 bases at V and 1 base at J, with 11 bases in the middle. Looked up from germline, CDR1 is SGHNT and CDR2 is YYREEE (reference sequence).

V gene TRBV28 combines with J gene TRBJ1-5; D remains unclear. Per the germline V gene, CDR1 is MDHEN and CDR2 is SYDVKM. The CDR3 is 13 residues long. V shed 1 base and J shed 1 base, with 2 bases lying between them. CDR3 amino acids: CASSLLSNQPQHF. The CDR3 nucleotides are TGTGCCAGCAGTTTATTGAGCAATCAGCCCCAGCATTTT.

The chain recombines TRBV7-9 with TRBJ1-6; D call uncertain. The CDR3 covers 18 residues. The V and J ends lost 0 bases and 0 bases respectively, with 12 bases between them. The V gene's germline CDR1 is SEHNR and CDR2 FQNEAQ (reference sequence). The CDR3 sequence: CASSLALRAPSYNSPLHF. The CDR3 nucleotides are TGTGCCAGCAGCTTAGCGCTTCGGGCGCCCTCCTATAATTCACCCCTCCACTTT.

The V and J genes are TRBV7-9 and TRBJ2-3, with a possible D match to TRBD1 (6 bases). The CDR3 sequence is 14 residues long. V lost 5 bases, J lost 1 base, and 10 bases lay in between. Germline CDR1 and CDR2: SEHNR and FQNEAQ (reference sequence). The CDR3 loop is CASSQRQGTDTQYF. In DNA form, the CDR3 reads TGTGCCAGCAGCCAAAGACAGGGCACAGATACGCAGTATTTT.

This CDR3 reads CASSPDVWNTEAFF. DNA of the CDR3: TGTGCCAGCAGCCCCGATGTCTGGAACACTGAAGCTTTCTTT. This chain joins TRBV6-5 and TRBJ1-1; D unclear. The CDR3 is 14 residues long. V was shortened by 6 bases and J by 1 base, with 12 bases between the two germline ends. Germline CDR1 is MNHEY and CDR2 is SVGAGI.

The CDR3 sequence is CAISETTGIGELFF. DNA for the CDR3: TGTGCCATCAGTGAAACTACAGGGATCGGGGAGCTGTTTTTT. The chain employs TRBV10-3 and TRBJ2-2; D might be TRBD1 (6 bases). The ends were cut back, 3 bases at V and 7 bases at J, with 12 bases in the middle. CDR1 is ENHRY and CDR2 is SYGVKD in the germline V gene. The length of the CDR3 is 14 residues.

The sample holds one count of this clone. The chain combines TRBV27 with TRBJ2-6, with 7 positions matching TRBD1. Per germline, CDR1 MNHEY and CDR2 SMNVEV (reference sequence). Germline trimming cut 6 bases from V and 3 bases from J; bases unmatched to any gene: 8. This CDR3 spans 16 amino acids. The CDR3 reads CASSTRDRGGANVLTF. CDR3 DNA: TGTGCCAGCAGCACACGGGACAGAGGTGGGGCCAACGTCCTGACTTTC.

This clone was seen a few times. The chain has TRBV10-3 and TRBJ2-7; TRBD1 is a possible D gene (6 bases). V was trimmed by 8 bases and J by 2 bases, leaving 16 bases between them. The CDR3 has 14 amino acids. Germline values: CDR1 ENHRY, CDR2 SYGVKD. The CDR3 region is CAIGELRDTYEQYF. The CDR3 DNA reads TGTGCCATCGGGGAGTTGAGGGACACCTACGAGCAGTACTTC.

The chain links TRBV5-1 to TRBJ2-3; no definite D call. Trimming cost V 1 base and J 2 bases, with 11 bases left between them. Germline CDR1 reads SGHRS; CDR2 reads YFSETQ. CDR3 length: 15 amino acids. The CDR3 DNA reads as TGCGCCAGCAGCTTGACCGGGCCCAACACAGATACGCAGTATTTT. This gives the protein CASSLTGPNTDTQYF.

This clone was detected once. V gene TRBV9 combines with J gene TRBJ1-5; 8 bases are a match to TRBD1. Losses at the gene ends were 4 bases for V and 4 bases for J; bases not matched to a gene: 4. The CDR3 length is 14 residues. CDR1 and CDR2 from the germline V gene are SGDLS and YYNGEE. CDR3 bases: TGTGCCAGCAGCCGGACAGGGTTTAATCAGCCCCAGCATTTT. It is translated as CASSRTGFNQPQHF. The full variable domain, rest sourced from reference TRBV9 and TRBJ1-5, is DSGVTQTPKHLITATGQRVTLRCSPRSGDLSVYWYQQSLDQGLQFLIQYYNGEERAKGNILERFSAQQFPDLHSELNLSSLELGDSALYFCASSRTGFNQPQHFGDGTRLSIL.

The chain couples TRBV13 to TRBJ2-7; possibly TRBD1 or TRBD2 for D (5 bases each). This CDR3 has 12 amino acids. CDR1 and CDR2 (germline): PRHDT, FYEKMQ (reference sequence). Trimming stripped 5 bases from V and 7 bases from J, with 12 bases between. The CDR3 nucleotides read TGTGCCAGCAGCCGTGGGGGAGAGGAGCAGTACTTC. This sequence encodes CASSRGGEEQYF. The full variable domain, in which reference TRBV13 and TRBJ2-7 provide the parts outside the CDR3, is AAGVIQSPRHLIKEKRETATLKCYPIPRHDTVYWYQQGPGQDPQFLISFYEKMQSDKGSIPDRFSAQQFSDYHSELNMSSLELGDSALYFCASSRGGEEQYFGPGTRLTVT.

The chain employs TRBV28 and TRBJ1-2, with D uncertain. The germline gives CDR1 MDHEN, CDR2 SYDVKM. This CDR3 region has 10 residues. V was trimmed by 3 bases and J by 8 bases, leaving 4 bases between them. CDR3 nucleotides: TGTGCCAGCAGTTTTCGAGGCTACACCTTC. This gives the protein CASSFRGYTF.

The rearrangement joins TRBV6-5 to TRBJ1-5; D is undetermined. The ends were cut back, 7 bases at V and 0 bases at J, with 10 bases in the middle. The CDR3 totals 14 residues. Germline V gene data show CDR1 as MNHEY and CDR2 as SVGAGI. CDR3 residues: CASTPGRSNQPQHF. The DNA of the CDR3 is TGTGCCAGCACCCCCGGACGTAGCAATCAGCCCCAGCATTTT.

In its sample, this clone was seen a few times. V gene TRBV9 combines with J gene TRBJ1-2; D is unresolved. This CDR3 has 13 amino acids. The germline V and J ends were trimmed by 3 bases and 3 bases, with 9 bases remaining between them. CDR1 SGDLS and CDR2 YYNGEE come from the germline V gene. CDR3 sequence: CASSAGGDYGYTF. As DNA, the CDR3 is TGTGCCAGCAGCGCCGGCGGAGACTATGGCTACACCTTC.